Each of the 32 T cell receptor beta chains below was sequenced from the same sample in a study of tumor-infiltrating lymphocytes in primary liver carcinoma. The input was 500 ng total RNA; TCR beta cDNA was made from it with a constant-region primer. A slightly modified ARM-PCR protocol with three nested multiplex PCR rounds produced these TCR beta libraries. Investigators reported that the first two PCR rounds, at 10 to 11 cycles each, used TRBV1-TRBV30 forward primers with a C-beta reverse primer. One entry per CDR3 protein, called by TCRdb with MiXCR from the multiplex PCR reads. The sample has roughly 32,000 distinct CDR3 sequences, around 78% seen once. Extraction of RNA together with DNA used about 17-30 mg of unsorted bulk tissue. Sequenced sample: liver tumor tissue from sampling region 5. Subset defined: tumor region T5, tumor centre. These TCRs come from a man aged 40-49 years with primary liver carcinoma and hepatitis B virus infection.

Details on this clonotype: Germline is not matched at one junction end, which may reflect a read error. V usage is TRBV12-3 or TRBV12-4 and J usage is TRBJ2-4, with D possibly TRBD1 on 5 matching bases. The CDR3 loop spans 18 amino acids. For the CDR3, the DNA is TGTGCTAGCAGTTTATGGGGTGGGGTGGACATAGCCAAAGACATTCAGTACTTC. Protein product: CASSLWGGVDIAKDIQYF.

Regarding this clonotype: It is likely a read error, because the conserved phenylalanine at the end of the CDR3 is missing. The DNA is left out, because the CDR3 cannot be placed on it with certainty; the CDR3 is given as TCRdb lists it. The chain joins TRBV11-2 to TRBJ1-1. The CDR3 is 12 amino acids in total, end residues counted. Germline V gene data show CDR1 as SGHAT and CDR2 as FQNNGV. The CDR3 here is CASSLRIFEALS.

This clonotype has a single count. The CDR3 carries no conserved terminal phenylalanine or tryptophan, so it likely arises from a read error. CDR3 in DNA: TGTGTCAGCAGCCGCCATGTGAACACTGAAGCTTTCCTT. Translating gives CVSSRHVNTEAFL. V and J are TRBV11-1 and TRBJ1-1; no firm D call. This CDR3 contains 13 residues. Germline V gene lookup returns CDR1 SGHAT and CDR2 FQDESV (reference sequence).

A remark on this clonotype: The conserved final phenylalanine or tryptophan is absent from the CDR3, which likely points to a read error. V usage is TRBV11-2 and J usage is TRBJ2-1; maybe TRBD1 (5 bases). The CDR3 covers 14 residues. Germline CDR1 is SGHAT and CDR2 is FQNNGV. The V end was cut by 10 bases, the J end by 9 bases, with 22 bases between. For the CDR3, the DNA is TGTGCCAACAGTTTATACAGGCTAGTTAGTGAGCAGTTCGTC. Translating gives CANSLYRLVSEQFV.

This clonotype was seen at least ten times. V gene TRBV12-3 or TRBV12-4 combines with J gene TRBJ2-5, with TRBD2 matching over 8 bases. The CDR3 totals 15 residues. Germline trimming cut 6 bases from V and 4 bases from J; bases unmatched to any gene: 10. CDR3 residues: CASRAGELAGETQYF. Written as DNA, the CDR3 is TGTGCCAGCAGGGCGGGTGAGCTAGCGGGAGAGACCCAGTACTTC.

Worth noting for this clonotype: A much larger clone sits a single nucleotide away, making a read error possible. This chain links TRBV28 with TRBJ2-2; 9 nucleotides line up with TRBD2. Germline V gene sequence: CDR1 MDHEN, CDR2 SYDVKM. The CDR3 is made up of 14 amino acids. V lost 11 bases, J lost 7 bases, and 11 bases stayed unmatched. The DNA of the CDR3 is TGTGCCGGCGCTAGCGGGAATCGGAACGGGGAGCTGTTTTTT. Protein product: CAGASGNRNGELFF.

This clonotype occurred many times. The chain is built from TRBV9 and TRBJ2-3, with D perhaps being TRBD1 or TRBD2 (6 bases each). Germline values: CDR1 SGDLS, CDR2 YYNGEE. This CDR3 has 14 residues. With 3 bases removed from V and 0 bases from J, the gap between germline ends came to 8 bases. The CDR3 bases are TGTGCCAGCAGCGAGGGGGGAAGCACAGATACGCAGTATTTT. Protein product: CASSEGGSTDTQYF.

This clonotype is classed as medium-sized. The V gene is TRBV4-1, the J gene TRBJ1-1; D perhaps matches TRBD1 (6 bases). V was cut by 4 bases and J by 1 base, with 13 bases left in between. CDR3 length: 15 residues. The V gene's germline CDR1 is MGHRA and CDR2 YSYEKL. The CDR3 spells CASSRTWTENTEAFF. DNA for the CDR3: TGCGCCAGCAGCCGTACATGGACAGAGAACACTGAAGCTTTCTTT.

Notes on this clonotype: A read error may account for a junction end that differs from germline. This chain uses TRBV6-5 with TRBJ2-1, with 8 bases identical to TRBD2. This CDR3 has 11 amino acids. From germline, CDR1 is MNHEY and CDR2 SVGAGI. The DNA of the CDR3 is TGTACCAGCACCGATGCGGGGGGCCAGTTCTTC. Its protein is CTSTDAGGQFF.

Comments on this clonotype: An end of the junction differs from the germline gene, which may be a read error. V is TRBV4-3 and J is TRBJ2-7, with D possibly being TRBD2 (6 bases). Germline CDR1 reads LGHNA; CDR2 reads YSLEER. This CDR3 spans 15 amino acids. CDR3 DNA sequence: TGCGCCAGCAACCAATATCGGGGGACTCCCTACGAGCAGTACTTC. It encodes CASNQYRGTPYEQYF.

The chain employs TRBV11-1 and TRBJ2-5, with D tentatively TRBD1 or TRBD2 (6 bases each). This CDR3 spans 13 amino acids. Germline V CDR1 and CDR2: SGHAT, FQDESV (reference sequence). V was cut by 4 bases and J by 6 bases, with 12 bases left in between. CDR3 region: CASSSNRGQTQYF. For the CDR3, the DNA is TGTGCCAGCAGCTCTAACCGGGGGCAGACCCAGTACTTC. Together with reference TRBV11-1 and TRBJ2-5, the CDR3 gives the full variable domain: EAEVAQSPRYKITEKSQAVAFWCDPISGHATLYWYRQILGQGPELLVQFQDESVVDDSQLPKDRFSAERLKGVDSTLKIQPAELGDSAMYLCASSSNRGQTQYFGPGTRLLVL.

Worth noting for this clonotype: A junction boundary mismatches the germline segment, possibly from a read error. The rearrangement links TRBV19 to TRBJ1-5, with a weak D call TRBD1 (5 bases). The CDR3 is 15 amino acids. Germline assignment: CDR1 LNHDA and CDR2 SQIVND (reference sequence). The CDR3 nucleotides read TGTGCCACTCTATCGCCCCGTTGGGGCAATAAGCCCCAGCATTTT. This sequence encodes CATLSPRWGNKPQHF.

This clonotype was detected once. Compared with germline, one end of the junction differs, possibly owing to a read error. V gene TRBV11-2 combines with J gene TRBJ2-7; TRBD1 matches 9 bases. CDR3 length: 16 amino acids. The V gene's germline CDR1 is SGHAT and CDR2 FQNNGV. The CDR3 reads CASSFIQGAIHKEQYF. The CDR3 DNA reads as TGTGCCAGCAGTTTCATACAGGGGGCCATACATAAGGAGCAATACTTC.

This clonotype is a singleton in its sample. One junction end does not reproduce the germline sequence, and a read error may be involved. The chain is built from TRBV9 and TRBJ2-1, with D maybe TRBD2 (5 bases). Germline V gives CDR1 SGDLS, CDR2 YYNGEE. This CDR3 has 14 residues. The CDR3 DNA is TGTACCAGCAGCACCGGGAATTCCTACAATGAGCAGTTCTTC. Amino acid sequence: CTSSTGNSYNEQFF.

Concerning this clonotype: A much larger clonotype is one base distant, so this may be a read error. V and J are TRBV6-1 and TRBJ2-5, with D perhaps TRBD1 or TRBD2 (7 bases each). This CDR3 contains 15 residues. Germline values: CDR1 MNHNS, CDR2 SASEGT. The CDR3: CARSEALQGGKTQYF. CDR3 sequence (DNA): TGTGCCCGCAGTGAAGCGCTTCAGGGGGGGAAGACCCAGTACTTC.

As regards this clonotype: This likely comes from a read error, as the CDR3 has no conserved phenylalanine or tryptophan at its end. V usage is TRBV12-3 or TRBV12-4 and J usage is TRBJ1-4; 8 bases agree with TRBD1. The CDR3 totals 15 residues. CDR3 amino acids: CAGSQPDRVAEKLFS. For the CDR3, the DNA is TGTGCCGGCAGTCAACCGGACAGGGTAGCGGAAAAACTGTTTTCT.

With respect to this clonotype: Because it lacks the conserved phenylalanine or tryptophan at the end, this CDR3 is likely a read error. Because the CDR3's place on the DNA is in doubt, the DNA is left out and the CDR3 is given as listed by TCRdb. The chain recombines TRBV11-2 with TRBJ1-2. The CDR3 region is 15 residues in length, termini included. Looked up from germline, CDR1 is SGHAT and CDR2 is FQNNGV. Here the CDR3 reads CASSYTGGSSPGYSL.

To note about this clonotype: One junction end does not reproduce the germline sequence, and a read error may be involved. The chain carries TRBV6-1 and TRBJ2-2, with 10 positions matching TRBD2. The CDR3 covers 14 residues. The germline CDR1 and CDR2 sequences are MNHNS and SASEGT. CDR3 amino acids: CVSGGLAVTGELFF. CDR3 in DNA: TGTGTCAGCGGAGGACTAGCGGTGACCGGGGAGCTGTTTTTT.

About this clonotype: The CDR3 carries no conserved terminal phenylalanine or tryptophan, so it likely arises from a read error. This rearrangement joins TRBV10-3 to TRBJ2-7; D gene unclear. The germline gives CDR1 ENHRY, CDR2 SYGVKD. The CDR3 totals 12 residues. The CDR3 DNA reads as TGTACCATCAGAGAAGCCGGGCAAGAGCAGTACTCC. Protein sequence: CTIREAGQEQYS.

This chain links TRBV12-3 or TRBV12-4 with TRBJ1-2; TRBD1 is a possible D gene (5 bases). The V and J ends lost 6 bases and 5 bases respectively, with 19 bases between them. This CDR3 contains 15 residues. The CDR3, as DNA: TGTGCCAGCAGCCTCGGATACGGGGCAAAGTATGGCTACACCTTC. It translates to CASSLGYGAKYGYTF.

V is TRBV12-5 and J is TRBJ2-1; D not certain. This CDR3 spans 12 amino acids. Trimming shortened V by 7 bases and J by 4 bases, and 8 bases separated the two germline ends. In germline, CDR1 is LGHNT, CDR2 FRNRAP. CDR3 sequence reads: CASVGRYNEQFF. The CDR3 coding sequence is TGTGCTAGTGTGGGTCGGTACAATGAGCAGTTCTTC.

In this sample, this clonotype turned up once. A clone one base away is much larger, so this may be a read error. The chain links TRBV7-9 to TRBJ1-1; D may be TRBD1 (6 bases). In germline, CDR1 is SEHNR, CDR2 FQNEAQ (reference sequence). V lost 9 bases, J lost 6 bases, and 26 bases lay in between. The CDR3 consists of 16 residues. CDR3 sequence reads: CARRRGGGTGGAEAFF. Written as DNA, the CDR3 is TGTGCCAGGAGAAGAGGGGGGGGCACGGGGGGCGCTGAAGCTTTCTTT.

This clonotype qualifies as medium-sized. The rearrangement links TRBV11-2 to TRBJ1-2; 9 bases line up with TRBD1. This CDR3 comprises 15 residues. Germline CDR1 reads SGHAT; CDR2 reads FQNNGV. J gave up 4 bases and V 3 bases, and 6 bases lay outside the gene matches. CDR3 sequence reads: CASSFSGDRAYGYTF. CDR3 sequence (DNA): TGTGCCAGCAGCTTCTCCGGGGACAGGGCCTATGGCTACACCTTC.

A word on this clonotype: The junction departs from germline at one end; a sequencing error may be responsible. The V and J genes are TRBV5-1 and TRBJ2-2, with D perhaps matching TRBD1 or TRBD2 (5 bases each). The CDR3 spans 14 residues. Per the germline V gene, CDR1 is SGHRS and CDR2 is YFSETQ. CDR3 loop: CASSMGVFSGKLFF. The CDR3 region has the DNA TGCGCCAGCAGTATGGGGGTTTTTTCCGGGAAGCTGTTTTTC. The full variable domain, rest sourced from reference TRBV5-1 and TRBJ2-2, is KAGVTQTPRYLIKTRGQQVTLSCSPISGHRSVSWYQQTPGQGLQFLFEYFSETQRNKGNFPGRFSGRQFSNSRSEMNVSTLELGDSALYLCASSMGVFSGKLFFGEGSRLTVL.

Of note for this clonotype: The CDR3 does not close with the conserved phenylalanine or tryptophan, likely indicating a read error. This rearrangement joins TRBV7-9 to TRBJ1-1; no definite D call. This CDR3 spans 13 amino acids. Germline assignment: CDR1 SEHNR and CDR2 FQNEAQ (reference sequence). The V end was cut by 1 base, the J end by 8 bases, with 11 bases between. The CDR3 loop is CASSLGADSEAFS. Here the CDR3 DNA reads TGTGCCAGCAGCTTAGGGGCGGACTCCGAAGCTTTCTCT.

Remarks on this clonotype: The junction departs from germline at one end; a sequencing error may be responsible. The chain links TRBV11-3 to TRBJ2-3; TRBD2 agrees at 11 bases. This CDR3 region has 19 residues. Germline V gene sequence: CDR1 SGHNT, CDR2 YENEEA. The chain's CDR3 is CASSLDPTGLAGLTDTQYF. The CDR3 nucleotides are TGCGCCAGTAGCTTAGACCCCACAGGACTAGCGGGCCTCACAGATACGCAGTATTTT.

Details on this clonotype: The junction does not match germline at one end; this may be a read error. CDR3: CASSFKHGLGREWWNYKEQFF. The CDR3 DNA sequence: TGTGCCAGCAGTTTCAAGCATGGATTGGGGCGGGAGTGGTGGAACTACAAAGAGCAGTTCTTC. The V and J genes are TRBV11-2 and TRBJ2-1, with 7 bases that match TRBD2. Germline V gene data show CDR1 as SGHAT and CDR2 as FQNNGV. The CDR3 has 21 amino acids.

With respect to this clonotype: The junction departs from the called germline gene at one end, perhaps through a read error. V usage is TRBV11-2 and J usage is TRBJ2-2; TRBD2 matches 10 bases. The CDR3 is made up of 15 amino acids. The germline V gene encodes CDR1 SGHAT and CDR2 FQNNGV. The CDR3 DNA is TGTGCCAGTAGCTCTAGCGGGAGTGCCCCCGGGGGGCTGCTTTTT. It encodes CASSSSGSAPGGLLF.

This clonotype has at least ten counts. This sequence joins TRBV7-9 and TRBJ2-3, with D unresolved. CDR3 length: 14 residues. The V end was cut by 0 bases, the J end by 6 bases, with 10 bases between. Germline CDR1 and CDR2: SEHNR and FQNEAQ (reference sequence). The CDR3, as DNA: TGTGCCAGCAGCTTAGCGGTGAGGATGGATACGCAGTATTTT. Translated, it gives CASSLAVRMDTQYF.

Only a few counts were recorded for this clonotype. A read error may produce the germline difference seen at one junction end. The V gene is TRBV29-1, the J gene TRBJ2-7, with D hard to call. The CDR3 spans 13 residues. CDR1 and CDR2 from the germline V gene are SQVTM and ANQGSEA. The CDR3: CSIAGVPSHEQYF. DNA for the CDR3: TGCAGCATTGCAGGTGTTCCCTCCCACGAGCAGTACTTC.

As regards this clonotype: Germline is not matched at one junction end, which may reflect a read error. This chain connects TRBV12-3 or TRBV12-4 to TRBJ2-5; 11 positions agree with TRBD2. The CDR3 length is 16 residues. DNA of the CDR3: TGTGTCAGCAGCCAAACTAGCGGGAGAGCACAAGAGGCCCAGTACTTC. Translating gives CVSSQTSGRAQEAQYF.

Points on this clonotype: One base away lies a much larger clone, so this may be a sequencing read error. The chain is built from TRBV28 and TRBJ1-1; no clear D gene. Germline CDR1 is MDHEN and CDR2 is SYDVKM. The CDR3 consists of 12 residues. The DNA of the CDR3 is TGTGCCAGCAAAGGACTGAACACTGGAGCTTTCTTT. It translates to CASKGLNTGAFF.